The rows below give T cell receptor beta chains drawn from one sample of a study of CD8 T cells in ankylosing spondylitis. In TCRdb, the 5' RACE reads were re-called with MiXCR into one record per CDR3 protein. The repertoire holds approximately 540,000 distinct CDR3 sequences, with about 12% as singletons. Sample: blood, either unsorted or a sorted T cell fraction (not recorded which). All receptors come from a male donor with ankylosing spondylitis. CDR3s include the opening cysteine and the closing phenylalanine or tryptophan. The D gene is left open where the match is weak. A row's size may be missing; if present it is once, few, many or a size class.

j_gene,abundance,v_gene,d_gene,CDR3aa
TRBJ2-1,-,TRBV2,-,CASRGDSSYNEQFF
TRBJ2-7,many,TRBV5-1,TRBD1,CASSTGQGPPSTEQYF
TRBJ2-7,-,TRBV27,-,CASSSHGASYEQYF
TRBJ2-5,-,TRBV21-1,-,CASSEGTSGRSWQETQYF
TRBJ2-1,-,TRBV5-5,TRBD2,CASSGTSGRNDEQFF
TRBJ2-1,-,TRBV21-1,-,CASSKSGIHEQFF
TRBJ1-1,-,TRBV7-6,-,CASSSYGVMNTEAFF
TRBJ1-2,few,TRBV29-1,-,CSVWTAYGYTF
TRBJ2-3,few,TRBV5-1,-,CASSPRQGLTDTQYF
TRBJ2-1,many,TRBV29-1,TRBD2,CSVRLAGGPSSYNEQFF
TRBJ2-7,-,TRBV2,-,CASSPSRGVSSYEQYF
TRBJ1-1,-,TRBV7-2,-,CASSPFGGRAEAFF
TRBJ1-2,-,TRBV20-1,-,CSARGSPSANYGYTF
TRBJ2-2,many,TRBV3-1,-,CASSRVGEASYTGELFF
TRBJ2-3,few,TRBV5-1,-,CASSFGPVGTDTQYF
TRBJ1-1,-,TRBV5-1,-,CASTPQGGYTEAFF
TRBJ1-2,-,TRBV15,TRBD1,CATSRAGGTNYGYTF
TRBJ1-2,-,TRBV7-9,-,CASSPGHGTNYGYTF
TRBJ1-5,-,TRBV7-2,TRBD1,CASSLRQGAYNQPQHF
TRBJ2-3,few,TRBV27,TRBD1,CASSSPGTGAHTQYF
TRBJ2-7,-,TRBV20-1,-,CSAREALGRYEQYF
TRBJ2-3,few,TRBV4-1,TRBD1,CASSQRMTGADTQYF
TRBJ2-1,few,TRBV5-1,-,CASSLLQDNEQFF
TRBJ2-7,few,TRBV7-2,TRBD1,CASSLASGGLGEQYF
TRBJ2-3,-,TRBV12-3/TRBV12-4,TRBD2,CASSRPLTSTRGDTQYF
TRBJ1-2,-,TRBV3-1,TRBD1,CASSTARTGSSQGYTF
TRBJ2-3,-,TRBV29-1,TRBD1,CSVEGDRVLGTDTQYF
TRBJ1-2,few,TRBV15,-,CATSTRSYGYTF
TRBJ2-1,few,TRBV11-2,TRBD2,CASSLDEGLAGYEQFF
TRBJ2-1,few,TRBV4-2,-,CASSQDLIGGENEQFF
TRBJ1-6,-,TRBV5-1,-,CASSRTVQNSPLHF
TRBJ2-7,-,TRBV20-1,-,CSARDWAGGVYEQYF
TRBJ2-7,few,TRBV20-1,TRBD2,CSARTSGGEQYF
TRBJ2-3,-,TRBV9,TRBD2,CASSADSGIGRVFTDTQYF